This T cell receptor (beta chain) was captured in a study of CD8 T cells in ankylosing spondylitis. Study-wide results and caveats: Clones that were linked to disease were CD8+ and were relatively rare in peripheral blood. Some motif variants had been reported before (in reactive arthritis synovial fluid and blood). For ankylosing spondylitis blood, a TCR beta motif of about 8 highly homologous variants appeared characteristic. Clones tied to disease were said to be significantly enriched in matched ankylosing spondylitis synovial fluid.

CDR1 SEHNR and CDR2 FQNEAQ come from the germline V gene (reference sequence). V shed 0 bases and J shed 0 bases, with 8 bases lying between them. CDR3 length: 15 amino acids. Notes on this clonotype: Its antigen is not known.

One entry per CDR3 protein results from TCRdb running MiXCR on the 5' RACE reads. The table includes about 800,000 distinct CDR3 sequences, about an eighth detected once. Input material: blood, either unsorted or a sorted T cell fraction (not recorded which). The receptor was derived from a male donor with ankylosing spondylitis. V and J are TRBV7-9 and TRBJ1-1, with unresolved D. The CDR3, as DNA: TGTGCCAGCAGCTTAGCCGATGGAGTGAACACTGAAGCTTTCTTT. This codes for CASSLADGVNTEAFF.